The source of this TCR beta chain is a study of blood T cell repertoires in COVID-19 (dated by TCRdb to between 2020 and 2021). General notes on the study: The collaborator samples originated in the United States, Italy and Spain and spanned the acute and convalescent phases of COVID-19. The prospective study material was composed of cDNA or gDNA derived from T cells, B-cell-depleted T cells, or PBMCs. The dataset comprised deeply sampled blood TCRbeta repertoires from subjects exposed to, actively infected with, or recovered from COVID-19. A freely available public database, intended as a resource for researchers studying the immune response to SARS-CoV-2, is where the repertoires were released. The samples were drawn from two sources: the first 160 participants of the ongoing ImmuneRACE study, and over 950 subjects contributed by 6 global collaborators. Sample metadata almost always included a de-identified subject ID, COVID-19 status, age in years and sex. Where HLA class I and class II types were available, the types were taken from metadata supplied by the sample provider, not from assay-based typing.

TCRbeta CDR3 regions were amplified from genomic DNA using the immunoSEQ Assay, a bias-controlled multiplex PCR. The paper's processing steps were these. Within the assay, amplification of reference gene primers was used to estimate how many nucleated cells each sample contained. To quantify the absolute abundance of each unique TCRbeta CDR3 rearrangement, sequence reads were collapsed and filtered. For each sample, productive Simpson clonality was calculated as the square root of Simpson's diversity index over productive rearrangements. TCRdb retrieved this table from immuneACCESS and kept in-frame rearrangements only. Not all clones are present; in checked studies, unresolved V genes account for under half, and no reason is known for the remainder. V, J and clone size are taken as reported in that table, and D and trimming were inferred from the DNA itself. In all, the sample holds approximately 100,000 clones, and approximately 90% of those were seen once. Of the sample, around 1.1% falls within the top ten clones.

The paper as a whole reports these results and caveats: How much clinical and demographic metadata was included differed by source and by participant, and the metadata was provided uncurated.

Collaborating institutions collected whole blood in K2EDTA tubes following their own protocols. For TCRbeta analysis, collaborators shipped samples as frozen whole blood, isolated PBMCs, or DNA extracted from either of those sample types. On this clone itself: Its cognate antigen has yet to be identified. Base qualities are not provided; no much larger clone lies one nucleotide away.

Material: peripheral blood. The TCR originated in a human donor in a cohort sampled during active COVID-19.

CDR3 sequence: CASSSTSGLNTGELFF. The nucleotide sequence reads TGCGCCAGCAGCTCCACCTCAGGGTTGAACACCGGGGAGCTGTTTTTT. This chain joins TRBV5-1 to TRBJ2-2; a weak D assignment points to TRBD1 (5 bases agree). CDR1 and CDR2 are drawn from the germline V gene: SGHRS, YFSETQ. The CDR3 has 16 amino acids, counting the end cysteine and phenylalanine. The CDR3 DNA has 48 bases and is translated from base 1. Deletion took 3 bases off V and 1 base off J, with a span of 13 bases between the germline ends.